This record concerns one TCR beta chain sequence. The antigen is not known. This CDR3 is 14 amino acids long. Germline CDR1 LNHNV, CDR2 YYDKDF (reference sequence). V was pared by 0 bases and J by 6 bases, with 1 base of the junction left unmatched. This sample stems from a study of cytomegalovirus exposure and HLA in healthy donors. Findings and caveats of the study: Altogether, 170 or so TCR beta chains were recorded as cytomegalovirus-associated. Reports showed the classifier diagnosing cytomegalovirus status with high specificity and sensitivity.

TCRdb keeps only in-frame clones here, not all; method: immunoSEQ multiplex PCR. Here the sample spans some 140,000 clones, around 83% being singletons. This clonotype was obtained from a human donor in good health. What was sequenced was PBMCs. The chain couples TRBV15 to TRBJ1-5; 8 bases map to TRBD1. The chain's CDR3 is CATSRDRGLQPQHF. CDR3 coding DNA: TGTGCCACCAGCAGAGACAGGGGGCTTCAGCCCCAGCATTTT.